This T cell receptor (beta chain) was observed in a study of CD8 T cells in ankylosing spondylitis. Study outcomes and limitations: A TCR beta motif of 7 to 9 highly homologous variants seemed to mark ankylosing spondylitis blood. Some of these motif variants have turned up before, in reports on reactive arthritis synovial fluid and blood. As reported, disease-linked clones showed significant enrichment in matched ankylosing spondylitis synovial fluid.

A word on this clonotype: Its antigen is currently unknown.

5'-RACE, quantitative and with molecular barcodes, yielded the TCR beta libraries. TCRdb passed the 5' RACE reads through MiXCR, listing each CDR3 protein once. The sample consists of roughly 220,000 distinct CDR3 sequences, 10% to 13% of them appearing once. V was pared by 6 bases and J by 2 bases, with 14 bases between. This CDR3 spans 14 amino acids. CDR1 and CDR2 from the germline V gene are MDHEN and SYDVKM. The clonotype was recovered from a male donor with ankylosing spondylitis or in good health (not recorded which). Material for sequencing was blood, either unsorted or a sorted T cell fraction (not recorded which). The chain links TRBV28 to TRBJ2-7, with a weak D call TRBD2 (6 bases). The CDR3 sequence: CASSPGLGTYEQYF. CDR3 coding DNA: TGTGCCAGCAGCCCGGGACTGGGAACCTACGAGCAGTACTTC.